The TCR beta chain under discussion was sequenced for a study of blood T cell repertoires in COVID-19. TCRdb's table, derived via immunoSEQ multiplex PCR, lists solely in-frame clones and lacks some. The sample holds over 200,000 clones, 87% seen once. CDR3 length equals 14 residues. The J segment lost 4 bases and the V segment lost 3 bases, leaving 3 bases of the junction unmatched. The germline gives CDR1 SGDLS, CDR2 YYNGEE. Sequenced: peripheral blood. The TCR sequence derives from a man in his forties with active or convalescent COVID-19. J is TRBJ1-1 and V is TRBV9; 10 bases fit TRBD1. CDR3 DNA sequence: TGTGCCAGCAGCGGGACAGGGGGTTCCACTGAAGCTTTCTTT. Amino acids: CASSGTGGSTEAFF.